This TCR beta chain was identified during a study of cytomegalovirus exposure and HLA in healthy donors. Notes on the study in general: Researchers reported that a few CMV-associated chains were confirmed in vitro as CMV antigen-specific. For cytomegalovirus status, the classifier reportedly gave diagnoses with high specificity and sensitivity.

Unmatched junction bases numbered 7, after V lost 0 bases and J lost 2 bases. This CDR3 has 17 residues. The V gene's germline CDR1 is SGHRS and CDR2 YFSETQ. This clone was observed a handful of times. The antigen is not known. The primer mix had 60 Vbeta and 13 Jbeta primers. The protocol was immunoSEQ multiplex PCR, while the TCRdb copy is restricted to in-frame clones and leaves out a portion. The sample lists fewer than 200,000 clones; less than 80% were seen once. The sequenced material came from PBMCs. V and J are TRBV5-1 and TRBJ2-2, with TRBD1 matching over 7 bases. This TCR was sampled from a female donor in good health and CMV-seronegative. Written as DNA, the CDR3 is TGCGCCAGCAGCTTGGGAGGGGACAGCAAAAACACCGGGGAGCTGTTTTTT. Translation gives CASSLGGDSKNTGELFF.